This TCR beta chain originates from a study of identical twins. Notes on this clonotype: Its antigen is as yet unknown.

Template switching created a universal primer site, and the cDNA included unique molecular identifiers. From the 5' RACE reads, TCRdb called clonotypes with MiXCR, one entry per CDR3 protein. The sample shows hundreds of thousands of distinct CDR3 sequences, around 24% of them seen only once. Each donor was a healthy Caucasian. CDR1 SGHRS and CDR2 YFSETQ come from the germline V gene. The CDR3 is 17 amino acids. V was pared by 1 base and J by 6 bases, with 10 bases of the junction left unmatched. The study's findings and limits: Diverse VJ usage suggested most zero-insertion clonotypes were not invariant T cells.

This sample was also put to use in a study of yellow fever vaccine responses in identical twins.

This rearrangement joins TRBV5-1 to TRBJ2-2, with TRBD1 identical over 9 bases. The clonotype comes from a young woman in good health. The sequencing sample was made of CD4+ T cells sorted from blood. As DNA, the CDR3 is TGCGCCAGCAGCTTGAGCGCCGGGACAGGGTTTGCCGGGGAGCTGTTTTTT. Translating it yields CASSLSAGTGFAGELFF.